These T cell receptor beta chains were read from a single sample in a study of cytomegalovirus exposure and HLA in healthy donors. Only in-frame clones appear in the TCRdb table, and some are missing; sequencing was by immunoSEQ multiplex PCR. The table records about 140,000 clones, roughly three quarters of them present only once. The source material was PBMCs. The receptors come from a woman between 50 and 59 years old in good health and CMV-seronegative. Each CDR3 is given with its conserved first and last residue. Each record gives: J gene, clone size, D gene, V gene, CDR3 DNA, CDR3 protein. D genes are given only for firm matches. The listing skips clone size in some rows; elsewhere it reads once, few, many or a size class.

>TRBJ1-4|.|.|TRBV7-6
TGTGCCAGCAGCTTAGAATCGGGACACGCGGAAAAACTGTTTTTT
CASSLESGHAEKLFF
>TRBJ2-3|.|.|TRBV5-1
TGCGCCAGCAGCCGTTCGGACAGCGCAGATACGCAGTATTTT
CASSRSDSADTQYF
>TRBJ2-5|.|.|TRBV2
TGTGCCAGCCGAAGACACGCAGACCCCCAAGAGACCCAGTACTTC
CASRRHADPQETQYF
>TRBJ2-2|.|TRBD2|TRBV6-4
TGTGCCAGCAGTGTTCTAGCGGGGGCCACCGGGGAGCTGTTTTTT
CASSVLAGATGELFF
>TRBJ1-1|.|.|TRBV6-6
TGTGCCAGCAGCAGAGACAGTCCCACGAACACTGAAGCTTTCTTT
CASSRDSPTNTEAFF
>TRBJ2-7|.|TRBD1|TRBV13
TGTGCCAGCAGCGAGACAGGGAATGAGCAGTACTTC
CASSETGNEQYF
>TRBJ1-2|.|.|TRBV20-1
TGCAGTGCTAGAGGAACCCCAGGGGTGGCCTTC
CSARGTPGVAF
>TRBJ2-7|once|.|TRBV5-6
TGTGCCAGCACCCGACAGGCAGGCTCCTACGAGCAGTACTTC
CASTRQAGSYEQYF
>TRBJ2-3|once|TRBD2|TRBV5-1
TGCGCCAGCAGCCACTCCGGGGGGACAGATACGCAGTATTTT
CASSHSGGTDTQYF
>TRBJ1-5|.|.|TRBV7-2
TGTGCCAGCAGCATTACGACAGGCGCCAATCAGCCCCAGCATTTT
CASSITTGANQPQHF
>TRBJ1-3|once|.|TRBV25-1
TGTGCCAGCAGTGGACAGGTAACTGGAAACACCATATATTTT
CASSGQVTGNTIYF
>TRBJ1-2|few|.|TRBV30
TGTGCCTGGAGTGTACAGGGCTCGTATGGCTACACCTTC
CAWSVQGSYGYTF
>TRBJ2-6|.|.|TRBV16
TGTGCCAGCAGCCAATCCAACTCTGGGGCCAACGTCCTGACTTTC
CASSQSNSGANVLTF
>TRBJ2-7|.|.|TRBV7-8
TGTGCCAGCAGCTTTCGGCAGGGTCGGGACGAGCAGTACTTC
CASSFRQGRDEQYF
>TRBJ2-5|once|TRBD2|TRBV2
TGTGCCAGCAGTACCCCACTAGCGGGGAAAGGCCATGGAGAGACCCAGTACTTC
CASSTPLAGKGHGETQYF
>TRBJ1-1|.|.|TRBV5-1
TGCGCCAGCAGCTCCAACTTCGGGGGGAACACTGAAGCTTTCTTT
CASSSNFGGNTEAFF
>TRBJ1-1|few|.|TRBV14
TGTGCCAGCAGCCACTCCGGGGGGGCCGACACTGAAGCTTTCTTT
CASSHSGGADTEAFF
>TRBJ2-4|.|TRBD2|TRBV7-2
TGTGCCAGCAGCTTAGCGCCCGGGACTAGCGGGGCAATAAACATTCAGTACTTC
CASSLAPGTSGAINIQYF
>TRBJ1-2|.|.|TRBV5-1
TGCGCCAGCAGAGACGGCGGGACCTATGGCTACACCTTC
CASRDGGTYGYTF
>TRBJ2-1|.|TRBD1|TRBV5-5
TGTGCCAGCAGCTCGACCCCGGGACAGGGATGGAATGAGCAGTTCTTC
CASSSTPGQGWNEQFF
>TRBJ2-1|.|TRBD2|TRBV5-4
TGTGCCAGCAGAGTCGGCCTAGCGGGGGGCGTCAATGAGCAGTTCTTC
CASRVGLAGGVNEQFF
>TRBJ1-1|.|.|TRBV21-1
TGTGCCAGCAGCAATTTTTACAGGGTGATCACTGAAGCTTTCTTT
CASSNFYRVITEAFF
>TRBJ1-3|few|TRBD1|TRBV7-9
TGTGCCAGCAGCCACCGACAGGGGATCTCTGGAAACACCATATATTTT
CASSHRQGISGNTIYF
>TRBJ2-3|.|TRBD2|TRBV4-3
TGCGCCAGCAGCCAAGATCCAACGGGCCTAGCGGCAAGCACAGATACGCAGTATTTT
CASSQDPTGLAASTDTQYF
>TRBJ2-5|.|TRBD2|TRBV6-5
TGTGCCAGCAGGCAGCCGGGACTAGCGGGAGAGACCCAGTACTTC
CASRQPGLAGETQYF
>TRBJ2-1|.|TRBD1|TRBV7-9
TGTGCCAGCAGCTTAGTTGGACAGGGGGCGTTGGATGAGCAGTTCTTC
CASSLVGQGALDEQFF
>TRBJ1-1|.|.|TRBV5-1
TGCGCCAGCAGCGCCGACAGAAACACTGAAGCTTTCTTT
CASSADRNTEAFF
>TRBJ2-7|.|TRBD1|TRBV5-1
TGCGCCAGCAGCTTGGGTACAGGGGGCGTCTACGAGCAGTACTTC
CASSLGTGGVYEQYF
>TRBJ1-4|.|.|TRBV28
TGTGCCAGCAGTCCCACCAACGGGGGGCTTTCTGAAAAACTGTTTTTT
CASSPTNGGLSEKLFF
>TRBJ2-3|few|.|TRBV11-2
TGTGCCAGCAGGTTAAACGAGGATACGCAGTATTTT
CASRLNEDTQYF
>TRBJ1-2|.|.|TRBV7-8
TGTGCCAGCAGCTTAACAGGAAGAAATGGCTACACCTTC
CASSLTGRNGYTF
>TRBJ1-4|few|TRBD1|TRBV5-4
TGTGCCAGCAGCCCCCAGGGGGCGCGGGGTGAAAAACTGTTTTTT
CASSPQGARGEKLFF
>TRBJ1-3|.|.|TRBV5-4
TGTGCCAGCAGCACGCCGACAGGTCCCTCTGGAAACACCATATATTTT
CASSTPTGPSGNTIYF
>TRBJ2-1|.|TRBD2|TRBV28
TGTGCCAGCAGTTTTCTACTAGCGGGGAGCAATGAGCAGTTCTTC
CASSFLLAGSNEQFF
>TRBJ2-7|.|.|TRBV4-1
TGCGCCAGCAGCCAGAGTAGCGAGAACTCCTACGAGCAGTACTTC
CASSQSSENSYEQYF
>TRBJ2-3|few|.|TRBV27
TGTGCCAGCAGTTTGGACAGAAACACAGATACGCAGTATTTT
CASSLDRNTDTQYF
>TRBJ2-7|.|.|TRBV6-6
TGTGCCAGCAGTTACTCGAGTGGGAGCTACGAGCAGTACTTC
CASSYSSGSYEQYF
>TRBJ2-7|.|TRBD2|TRBV5-4
TGTGCCAGCAGCTTACGTAGCGGGGGGAGCTCCTACGAGCAGTACTTC
CASSLRSGGSSYEQYF